A selection of T cell receptor beta chains follows, all from one sample in a study of blood T cells in healthy people across ages. Each CDR3 protein gets one entry after TCRdb re-called the 5' RACE reads with MiXCR. Of about 580,000 distinct CDR3 sequences listed, about 45% are singletons. Sequenced sample: blood. Every receptor here comes from a man aged 80 or over in good health. Each CDR3 is given with its conserved first and last residue. The order of the fields is V gene, D gene, clone size, J gene, CDR3 protein, CDR3 DNA. A D gene is named only where the DNA matches it firmly. The size entry is marked missing in some rows and otherwise reads once, few, many or a size class.

>TRBV27|TRBD1|.|TRBJ1-2
CASGKPGQGLRDYTF
TGTGCCAGCGGTAAGCCGGGACAGGGGCTAAGAGACTACACCTTC
>TRBV20-1|.|once|TRBJ1-5
CSARNLGNQPQHF
TGCAGTGCTCGAAACCTGGGGAATCAGCCCCAGCATTTT
>TRBV28|.|.|TRBJ2-5
CASSSYGGFAQETQYF
TGTGCCAGCAGTTCGTATGGGGGGTTTGCCCAAGAGACCCAGTACTTC
>TRBV10-2|.|.|TRBJ2-7
CASSERVSGAGEQYF
TGCGCCAGCAGTGAGAGGGTATCGGGGGCGGGAGAGCAGTACTTC
>TRBV7-2|.|once|TRBJ2-5
CASTPSRGAGIGETQYF
TGTGCCAGCACTCCTTCCCGGGGGGCGGGTATCGGAGAGACCCAGTACTTC
>TRBV7-6|.|few|TRBJ1-5
CASSASGVRGNQPQHF
TGTGCCAGCAGCGCCTCGGGGGTACGTGGCAATCAGCCCCAGCATTTT
>TRBV7-9|TRBD1|.|TRBJ1-5
CASSGEGAQPQHF
TGTGCCAGCAGCGGAGAGGGGGCCCAGCCCCAGCATTTT
>TRBV20-1|.|.|TRBJ2-5
CSAPSPRVGMKTQYF
TGCAGTGCCCCTTCGCCCAGGGTGGGGATGAAGACCCAGTACTTC
>TRBV4-2|.|.|TRBJ1-2
CASSQDWEGPGYTF
TGTGCCAGCAGCCAAGATTGGGAGGGACCTGGCTACACCTTC
>TRBV4-1|TRBD1|few|TRBJ2-5
CASSQPGQEEETQYF
TGCGCCAGCAGCCAACCCGGACAGGAAGAAGAGACCCAGTACTTC
>TRBV20-1|TRBD2|few|TRBJ2-1
CSARTSGIDNEQFF
TGCAGTGCTAGGACTAGCGGGATAGACAATGAGCAGTTCTTC
>TRBV20-1|.|few|TRBJ2-1
CSAMGFSGPQAYNEQFF
TGCAGTGCTATGGGGTTTTCGGGGCCCCAGGCCTACAATGAGCAGTTCTTC
>TRBV14|.|.|TRBJ2-1
CASSRSGDGQFF
TGTGCCAGCAGCCGAAGTGGGGATGGGCAGTTCTTC
>TRBV24-1|.|few|TRBJ1-2
CATSDSGGYTF
TGTGCCACCAGTGATTCCGGTGGCTACACCTTC
>TRBV4-2|.|few|TRBJ1-1
CASSQDQRDLGAFF
TGTGCCAGCAGCCAAGATCAGAGGGATCTCGGAGCTTTCTTT
>TRBV20-1|TRBD1|.|TRBJ1-1
CSATLGTGLNTEAFF
TGCAGTGCAACACTCGGGACAGGCTTGAACACTGAAGCTTTCTTT
>TRBV7-2|.|.|TRBJ2-3
CASSLGLRADTQYF
TGTGCCAGCAGCTTAGGGCTCCGGGCAGATACGCAGTATTTT
>TRBV6-5|TRBD1|many|TRBJ2-3
CASSFNAGTGAVTDTQYF
TGTGCCAGCAGTTTCAACGCCGGGACAGGGGCTGTCACAGATACGCAGTATTTT
>TRBV6-1|.|.|TRBJ2-1
CASRVTGTSYNEQFF
TGTGCCAGCAGAGTAACCGGGACTTCCTACAATGAGCAGTTCTTC
>TRBV20-1|.|.|TRBJ2-5
CSASYRVQETQYF
TGCAGTGCTAGCTACAGAGTACAAGAGACCCAGTACTTC
>TRBV5-1|TRBD2|.|TRBJ2-7
CAGPRREGRYEQYF
TGCGCCGGACCGAGACGGGAGGGCAGGTACGAGCAGTACTTC
>TRBV12-3/TRBV12-4|.|few|TRBJ1-2
CATSSGQRAGYTF
TGTGCCACCTCGTCCGGACAGAGGGCCGGCTACACCTTC
>TRBV20-1|.|few|TRBJ1-1
CSAFDTTGQNTEAFF
TGCAGTGCTTTTGATACGACAGGCCAGAACACTGAAGCTTTCTTT
>TRBV4-1|.|.|TRBJ2-7
CTSSQDRGDFSYEQYF
TGCACCAGCAGCCAAGATAGGGGAGACTTCTCCTACGAGCAGTACTTC
>TRBV20-1|.|few|TRBJ2-7
CSAPPAGSYEQYF
TGCAGTGCCCCCCCGGCCGGGAGCTACGAGCAGTACTTC
>TRBV7-2|.|many|TRBJ1-6
CASSYGAGGSPLHF
TGTGCCAGCAGCTACGGCGCCGGTGGGTCACCCCTCCACTTT
>TRBV7-9|.|.|TRBJ2-7
CASSLAPYRPAYEQYF
TGTGCCAGCAGCTTAGCCCCATATAGACCAGCGTACGAGCAGTACTTC
>TRBV7-9|.|few|TRBJ2-1
CASSLGENEQFF
TGTGCCAGCAGCTTAGGAGAAAATGAGCAGTTCTTC
>TRBV2|TRBD1|once|TRBJ1-2
CASKKQGEANYGYTF
TGTGCCAGCAAGAAACAGGGGGAAGCTAACTATGGCTACACCTTC
>TRBV7-9|.|.|TRBJ2-2
CASSFGDRNTGELFF
TGTGCCAGCAGCTTCGGTGACAGGAACACCGGGGAGCTGTTTTTT
>TRBV5-1|.|few|TRBJ2-7
CASSTEGQTSYEQYF
TGCGCCAGCAGCACGGAGGGACAGACTAGCTACGAGCAGTACTTC
>TRBV5-6|TRBD1|.|TRBJ2-7
CASRNRGENLPYEQYF
TGTGCCAGCAGAAACAGGGGCGAGAACCTTCCCTACGAGCAGTACTTC
>TRBV12-3/TRBV12-4|.|few|TRBJ2-1
CATGRGSINEQFF
TGTGCCACGGGCCGGGGGAGCATCAATGAGCAGTTCTTC
>TRBV27|TRBD1|.|TRBJ2-1
CASSPSRQGNEQFF
TGTGCCAGCAGCCCTTCCAGACAGGGCAATGAGCAGTTCTTC
>TRBV28|.|.|TRBJ2-7
CASSPPRAYEQYF
TGTGCCAGCAGTCCTCCACGGGCCTACGAGCAGTACTTC
>TRBV20-1|.|.|TRBJ2-3
CSASSTRADTQYF
TGCAGTGCTAGTTCGACTAGAGCAGATACGCAGTATTTT
>TRBV12-3/TRBV12-4|.|.|TRBJ1-3
CASSHRIAGNTIYF
TGTGCCAGCAGTCACAGGATAGCGGGAAACACCATATATTTT
>TRBV6-6|.|many|TRBJ2-6
CASSYLETGANVLTF
TGTGCCAGCAGTTACTTGGAGACTGGGGCCAACGTCCTGACTTTC
>TRBV27|TRBD1|.|TRBJ1-1
CASSLRGQGEAFF
TGTGCCAGCAGTTTGAGGGGACAGGGGGAAGCTTTCTTT
>TRBV10-1|.|once|TRBJ1-1
CASSESTLAAFF
TGCGCCAGCAGTGAGTCGACCCTCGCGGCTTTCTTT
>TRBV10-3|.|.|TRBJ2-1
CAISEGPRNEQFF
TGTGCCATCAGTGAGGGACCGCGGAATGAGCAGTTCTTC